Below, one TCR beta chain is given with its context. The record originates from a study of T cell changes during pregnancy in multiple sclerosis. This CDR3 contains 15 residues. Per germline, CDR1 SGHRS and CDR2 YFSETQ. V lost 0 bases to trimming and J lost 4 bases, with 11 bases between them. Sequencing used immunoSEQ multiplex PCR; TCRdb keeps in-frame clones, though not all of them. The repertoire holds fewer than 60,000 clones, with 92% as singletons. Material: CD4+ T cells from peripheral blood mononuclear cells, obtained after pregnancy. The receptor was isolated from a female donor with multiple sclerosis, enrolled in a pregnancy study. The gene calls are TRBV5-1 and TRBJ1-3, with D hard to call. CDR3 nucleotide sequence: TGCGCCAGCAGCTTGGGCGGGATAAGCGGAAACACCATATATTTT. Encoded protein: CASSLGGISGNTIYF.